Listed here is a single TCR beta chain. Its antigen is undetermined. Expressed TCRB transcripts were sequenced because the entire RNA isolate underwent reverse transcription. Sequenced by immunoSEQ multiplex PCR; TCRdb stores in-frame clones only, minus some. The sample consists of 860,000 or so clones, 17% of them appearing once. The CDR3 runs 16 residues. Germline V gene sequence: CDR1 MGHRA, CDR2 YSYEKL. J lost 7 bases, V lost 3 bases, and 8 bases had no gene match. The sample is drawn from a study of beta chain features in type 1 diabetes. Findings and limits, study-wide: Insertion counts at VDJ junctions were lower in type 1 diabetes patients, who also showed more deletions there. Patients with Type 1 diabetes showed moderately but significantly shorter TCRB CDR3s in all four CD4+ subsets.

Heparinised blood was drawn once per donor, averaging about 0.11 L. CD4+ naive, central memory, regulatory and stem cell-like memory subsets were isolated by sorting on CD45RO/CCR7/CD25/CD127/CD95/CD27. The material sequenced was naive CD4+ T cells from blood. The chain couples TRBV4-1 to TRBJ2-1, with 11 bases that match TRBD2. The TCR was taken from a woman under 30 in good health. DNA of the CDR3: TGCGCCAGCAGCCAGCCAACTAGCGGGAGATCAAATGAGCAGTTCTTC. Translating it yields CASSQPTSGRSNEQFF.